This T cell receptor (beta chain) was identified during a study of regulatory T cells in long-lasting Graves disease. Time point indicated: persistent/refractory GD, antithyroid drugs over 5 years with positive TRAb. PBMCs provided the RNA from which the TCR library was made. CDR3 size: 12 residues. Trimming removed 4 bases from V and 7 bases from J, with 11 bases in between. Germline V gene sequence: CDR1 SGHNT, CDR2 YENEEA. For TCR beta, libraries came from iRepertoire HTBI primers and Arm-PCR of CDR3 regions. TCRdb processed the multiplex PCR reads anew with MiXCR; each CDR3 protein has one entry. The sample lists around 400,000 distinct CDR3 sequences, roughly 23% seen once, with approximately 30% in the top ten.

The TCR sequence derives from a woman aged 40 to 50 with Graves disease. Source: peripheral blood mononuclear cells (PBMCs), taken when the disease was refractory, from a patient treated with antithyroid drugs. The gene calls are TRBV11-3 and TRBJ2-7, with D hard to call. In DNA, the CDR3 is TGTGCCAGCAGCTCGCCCATAGGAGAGCAGTACTTC. As protein: CASSSPIGEQYF.